The clone carrying this T cell receptor (beta chain) was observed many times. Its antigen remains unidentified. This CDR3 region has 15 residues. Germline CDR1 and CDR2: SGHVS and FNYEAQ. With 1 base removed from V and 1 base from J, the gap between germline ends came to 7 bases. The data derive from a study of T cell repertoires in cytomegalovirus infection. About the research overall: TCR beta signatures that were public indicated CMV infection and matching HLA type. Findings and caveats of the study: CMV-specific HLA-C-restricted TCR beta clonotypes dominated the ex vivo response.

Each CDR3 protein gets one entry after TCRdb re-called the reads with MiXCR. This repertoire shows about 700,000 distinct CDR3 sequences, around a third found once; its top ten account for about 20%. The chain combines TRBV7-6 with TRBJ2-2; D call uncertain. The source material was cultured PBMCs, sampled from culture after CMV antigen stimulation. The TCR sequence derives from a human donor in good health (CMV status not recorded). Some clones in this sample may be carry-over from other donors' samples. The CDR3 DNA reads TGTGCCAGCAGCTTAGGACAAAAGAACACCGGGGAGCTGTTTTTT. Residues: CASSLGQKNTGELFF.